These 27 T cell receptor beta chains were sequenced from one sample in a study of blood T cells in healthy people across ages. Using a J-beta primer mix together with a sample-barcoded 5' primer, a second PCR was run for about 6 to 11 cycles. TCRdb reprocessed the 5' RACE reads with MiXCR, giving one entry per CDR3 protein. Here the sample spans 1.5 million to 2 million distinct CDR3 sequences, roughly 27% being singletons. Sequencing was done on a sample of blood. These TCRs come from a woman aged 25 to 39 in good health.

The J gene is TRBJ1-2, the V gene TRBV5-6, with a weak D call TRBD1 (5 bases). Trimming took off 4 bases at V and 9 bases at J, with 16 bases between the two ends. Germline assignment: CDR1 SGHDT and CDR2 YYEEEE. The CDR3 is made up of 13 amino acids. As DNA, the CDR3 is TGTGCCAGCAGCCCCTACGTGGGGGTAAGCTACACCTTC. Protein: CASSPYVGVSYTF.

At least ten counts were recorded for this clonotype. The rearrangement uses TRBV20-1 and TRBJ2-7; 9 nucleotides line up with TRBD1. Per the germline V gene, CDR1 is DFQATT and CDR2 is SNEGSKA (reference sequence). The J segment lost 3 bases and the V segment lost 4 bases, leaving 7 bases of the junction unmatched. The CDR3 is 14 amino acids. For the CDR3, the DNA is TGCAGTGCTACCGACAGGGGGTACAACTACGAGCAGTACTTC. As protein: CSATDRGYNYEQYF.

In its sample, this clonotype was seen many times. This chain uses TRBV7-2 with TRBJ2-5, with 7 bases that match TRBD1. Germline V gene lookup returns CDR1 SGHTA and CDR2 FQGNSA. The CDR3 has 16 amino acids. V dropped 5 bases and J dropped 1; count of bases not matched to a gene: 10. The CDR3 bases are TGTGCCAGCAGCCTCCGGACAGGTATTACCCAAGAGACCCAGTACTTC. This gives the protein CASSLRTGITQETQYF.

This clonotype came up many times. The V gene is TRBV6-5, the J gene TRBJ2-3; TRBD2 is a possible D gene (6 bases). Germline assignment: CDR1 MNHEY and CDR2 SVGAGI. V was trimmed by 6 bases and J by 6 bases, leaving 13 bases between them. There are 13 residues in the CDR3. The CDR3 sequence: CASSLDYRDTQYF. CDR3 DNA sequence: TGTGCCAGCAGCCTGGACTATCGGGATACGCAGTATTTT.

Remarks on this clonotype: Germline is not matched at one junction end, which may reflect a read error. The J gene is TRBJ1-4, the V gene TRBV2, with D possibly matching TRBD1 (5 bases). Germline values: CDR1 SNHLY, CDR2 FYNNEI. The CDR3 has 14 residues. The CDR3 sequence: CASREGRAGEKLFF. The CDR3, as DNA: TGTGCCAGCAGGGAAGGCAGGGCAGGTGAAAAACTGTTTTTT. The whole variable domain, filled in from reference TRBV2 and TRBJ1-4, reads EPEVTQTPSHQVTQMGQEVILRCVPISNHLYFYWYRQILGQKVEFLVSFYNNEISEKSEIFDDQFSVERPDGSNFTLKIRSTKLEDSAMYFCASREGRAGEKLFFGSGTQLSVL.

This clonotype was counted ten times or more. Germline and junction disagree at one end, which may indicate a read error. The V gene is TRBV4-3, the J gene TRBJ2-6, with no clear D. CDR3 length: 15 amino acids. The germline V gene has CDR1 LGHNA and CDR2 YSLEER. The CDR3 DNA follows: TGTGCCAGCAGCCAAGTTGCCTCTGGGGCCAACGTCCTGACTTTC. Translating it yields CASSQVASGANVLTF.

This clonotype has a count of ten or more. The chain uses TRBV5-6 and TRBJ2-1; 7 bases agree with TRBD2. The CDR3 totals 16 residues. V lost 4 bases to trimming and J lost 4 bases; unmatched junction nucleotides: 11. In germline, CDR1 is SGHDT, CDR2 YYEEEE. The CDR3 nucleotides read TGTGCCAGCAGCACCCCTCTGGGCGGGGGTTACAATGAGCAGTTCTTC. The encoded protein is CASSTPLGGGYNEQFF.

This clonotype was found a few times. The CDR3 DNA reads TGTGCCAGCAGCACAATCCGGGACACTGAAGCTTTCTTT. Translating gives CASSTIRDTEAFF. V is TRBV7-9 and J is TRBJ1-1; D gene uncertain. There are 13 residues in the CDR3. Germline CDR1 is SEHNR and CDR2 is FQNEAQ (reference sequence). The V end was cut by 5 bases, the J end by 3 bases, with 10 bases between.

The V and J genes are TRBV5-4 and TRBJ2-3, with D possibly TRBD1 on 5 matching bases. V was cut by 0 bases and J by 1 base, with 9 bases left in between. The CDR3 contains 15 residues. Germline V gene sequence: CDR1 SGHNT, CDR2 YYREEE (reference sequence). The CDR3 protein is CASSLEQARTDTQYF. The CDR3 region has the DNA TGTGCCAGCAGCTTGGAACAGGCGCGCACAGATACGCAGTATTTT.

This clonotype was counted ten times or more. The chain has TRBV29-1 and TRBJ2-1; 11 positions agree with TRBD2. CDR1 and CDR2 from the germline V gene are SQVTM and ANQGSEA. The V and J ends lost 8 bases and 5 bases, in that order; junction bases with no gene match: 5. The CDR3 is 13 residues long. The CDR3 here is CSTSGGLHNEQFF. The CDR3 region has the DNA TGCAGCACTAGCGGGGGCCTCCACAATGAGCAGTTCTTC.

This clonotype was seen at least ten times. The chain recombines TRBV7-9 with TRBJ1-5, with 8 bases lining up with TRBD1. This CDR3 is built from 14 residues. Per the germline V gene, CDR1 is SEHNR and CDR2 is FQNEAQ (reference sequence). With 5 bases clipped from V and 0 bases from J, the junction kept 0 bases outside the gene matches. CDR3 bases: TGTGCCAGCAGCCAGGGGGCTAGCAATCAGCCCCAGCATTTT. Amino acid sequence: CASSQGASNQPQHF.

The V call is TRBV12-3 or TRBV12-4, the J call TRBJ2-3; 7 nucleotides align to TRBD1. The CDR3 covers 15 residues. The J segment lost 0 bases and the V segment lost 7 bases, leaving 7 bases of the junction unmatched. The CDR3 coding sequence is TGTGCCAGCACACCACAGGGGCTGAGCACAGATACGCAGTATTTT. It yields the protein CASTPQGLSTDTQYF.

Concerning this clonotype: An end of the junction differs from the germline gene, which may be a read error. The V gene is TRBV15, the J gene TRBJ2-5, with 8 bases that match TRBD1. CDR3 length equals 15 residues. Germline V gene data show CDR1 as LNHNV and CDR2 as YYDKDF (reference sequence). Here the CDR3 reads CAASSPDRAQETQYF. The CDR3 nucleotides read TGTGCCGCCAGCTCCCCGGACAGGGCCCAAGAGACCCAGTACTTC.

This clonotype appeared a few times. The chain links TRBV2 to TRBJ1-5; unclear D gene. Trimming left V 2 bases short and J 7 bases short, with 9 bases between. Germline V gene data show CDR1 as SNHLY and CDR2 as FYNNEI. CDR3 size: 13 residues. CDR3 amino acids: CASSERREQPQHF. CDR3 DNA: TGTGCCAGCAGTGAACGGCGGGAACAGCCCCAGCATTTT.

The chain combines TRBV4-2 with TRBJ1-4; TRBD1 is a possible D gene (6 bases). V was clipped by 4 bases and J by 8 bases, with 17 bases between them. Germline CDR1 LGHNA, CDR2 YNFKEQ. This CDR3 comprises 15 residues. CDR3 in DNA: TGTGCCAGCAGCCGTCATCGGGACATAGACGAAAAACTGTTTTTT. Protein sequence: CASSRHRDIDEKLFF.

The chain is built from TRBV20-1 and TRBJ1-4; 7 bases are shared with TRBD1. The germline V gene has CDR1 DFQATT and CDR2 SNEGSKA (reference sequence). The CDR3 runs 18 residues. V gave up 3 bases and J gave up 3 bases; unmatched junction bases: 16. CDR3 nucleotide sequence: TGCAGTGCTAGTCGCGGGGGGCGCAGGGGGTCGGCTAATGAAAAACTGTTTTTT. Its protein is CSASRGGRRGSANEKLFF.

This clonotype was counted between two and nine times. This chain connects TRBV7-2 to TRBJ2-5; unclear D gene. The length of the CDR3 is 13 residues. Germline CDR1 and CDR2: SGHTA and FQGNSA. The V gene lost 5 bases and the J gene lost 4 bases, with 11 bases spanning the gap. The CDR3 protein is CASSRDGPETQYF. The CDR3 DNA reads as TGTGCCAGCAGCCGAGACGGTCCAGAGACCCAGTACTTC.

The genes are TRBV18 and TRBJ1-1; D may be TRBD1 (6 bases). The V gene lost 2 bases and the J gene lost 11 bases, with 15 bases spanning the gap. Germline CDR1 is KGHSH and CDR2 is LQKENI. This CDR3 is 13 amino acids long. The CDR3 region is CASSPGQGISAFF. CDR3 bases: TGTGCCAGCTCACCAGGGCAGGGGATCAGCGCTTTCTTT.

The CDR3 protein is CSAPMGLAGTEQFF. In nucleotides, the CDR3 is TGCAGTGCCCCGATGGGACTAGCGGGCACCGAGCAGTTCTTC. The genes are TRBV20-1 and TRBJ2-1, with 12 positions matching TRBD2. The CDR3 runs 14 residues. Germline V gene data show CDR1 as DFQATT and CDR2 as SNEGSKA (reference sequence). With 6 bases clipped from V and 10 bases from J, the junction kept 10 bases outside the gene matches.

The V and J genes are TRBV7-3 and TRBJ2-3; TRBD1 matches 7 bases. The CDR3 totals 14 residues. Germline V gene lookup returns CDR1 SGHTA and CDR2 FQGTGA. The V and J ends lost 6 bases and 2 bases, in that order; junction bases with no gene match: 5. The CDR3 DNA reads TGTGCCAGCAGAGGGGACAGCTACACAGATACGCAGTATTTT. This translates into CASRGDSYTDTQYF.

This clonotype appeared a few times. This chain links TRBV19 with TRBJ2-7, with D possibly called TRBD1 or TRBD2 (5 bases each). The V gene lost 3 bases and the J gene lost 0 bases, with 9 bases spanning the gap. This CDR3 has 14 residues. The germline gives CDR1 LNHDA, CDR2 SQIVND (reference sequence). The CDR3 bases are TGTGCCAGTAGTATTGGGGACCCCTCCTACGAGCAGTACTTC. Protein product: CASSIGDPSYEQYF.

This clonotype was seen only a few times. The CDR3 region has the DNA TGTGCCAGCGGACAGCAGAGGAATGAGCAGTTCTTC. Translating gives CASGQQRNEQFF. This sequence joins TRBV7-3 and TRBJ2-1, with D perhaps matching TRBD1 (6 bases). Trimming took off 8 bases at V and 7 bases at J, with 12 bases between the two ends. The germline V gene encodes CDR1 SGHTA and CDR2 FQGTGA. The CDR3 loop spans 12 amino acids. Together with reference TRBV7-3 and TRBJ2-1, the CDR3 gives the full variable domain: GAGVSQTPSNKVTEKGKYVELRCDPISGHTALYWYRQSLGQGPEFLIYFQGTGAADDSGLPNDRFFAVRPEGSVSTLKIQRTERGDSAVYLCASGQQRNEQFFGPGTRLTVL.

Only a few counts were recorded for this clonotype. V and J are TRBV9 and TRBJ1-1; a possible D gene is TRBD1 (5 bases). The ends were cut back, 7 bases at V and 4 bases at J, with 11 bases in the middle. The CDR3 runs to 12 residues. Germline V gene sequence: CDR1 SGDLS, CDR2 YYNGEE. The CDR3, as DNA: TGTGCCAGCTCCAGGGCCGGCACTGAAGCTTTCTTT. This translates into CASSRAGTEAFF.

A remark on this clonotype: A much larger clone lies one base from this, so it may be a read error. This chain connects TRBV29-1 to TRBJ2-7; D gene uncertain. Trimming removed 1 base at V and 5 bases at J, with 12 bases between. The CDR3 totals 13 residues. The germline V gene has CDR1 SQVTM and CDR2 ANQGSEA. This CDR3 reads CSVEVGGRHEQYF. In DNA form, the CDR3 reads TGCAGCGTTGAAGTCGGCGGTCGCCACGAGCAGTACTTC.

This clonotype was detected a few times. The gene calls are TRBV12-3 or TRBV12-4 and TRBJ2-7; TRBD2 agrees at 14 bases. V was clipped by 3 bases and J by 8 bases; unmatched bases: 6. CDR3 length equals 15 residues. As DNA, the CDR3 is TGTGCCAGCAGTTTCCCCGGGACTAGCGGGAGTAAGCAGTACTTC. Amino acids: CASSFPGTSGSKQYF.

The chain uses TRBV2 and TRBJ2-2; 7 bases agree with TRBD1. Germline trimming cut 7 bases from V and 6 bases from J; bases unmatched to any gene: 8. There are 14 residues in the CDR3. The germline V gene encodes CDR1 SNHLY and CDR2 FYNNEI. Here the CDR3 reads CASIIQGDPGELFF. The CDR3 region has the DNA TGTGCCAGCATTATTCAGGGGGATCCCGGGGAGCTGTTTTTT.

The gene calls are TRBV7-8 and TRBJ2-2; no reliable D call. This CDR3 has 16 residues. Trimming stripped 1 base from V and 3 bases from J, with 12 bases between. CDR1 and CDR2 from the germline V gene are SGHVS and FQNEAQ. CDR3 protein: CASSLVPSGDTGELFF. Here the CDR3 DNA reads TGTGCCAGCAGCTTAGTCCCCTCTGGGGACACCGGGGAGCTGTTTTTT. The complete variable domain, with remaining parts taken from reference TRBV7-8 and TRBJ2-2, reads GAGVSQSPRYKVAKRGQDVALRCDPISGHVSLFWYQQALGQGPEFLTYFQNEAQLDKSGLPSDRFFAERPEGSVSTLKIQRTQQEDSAVYLCASSLVPSGDTGELFFGEGSRLTVL.